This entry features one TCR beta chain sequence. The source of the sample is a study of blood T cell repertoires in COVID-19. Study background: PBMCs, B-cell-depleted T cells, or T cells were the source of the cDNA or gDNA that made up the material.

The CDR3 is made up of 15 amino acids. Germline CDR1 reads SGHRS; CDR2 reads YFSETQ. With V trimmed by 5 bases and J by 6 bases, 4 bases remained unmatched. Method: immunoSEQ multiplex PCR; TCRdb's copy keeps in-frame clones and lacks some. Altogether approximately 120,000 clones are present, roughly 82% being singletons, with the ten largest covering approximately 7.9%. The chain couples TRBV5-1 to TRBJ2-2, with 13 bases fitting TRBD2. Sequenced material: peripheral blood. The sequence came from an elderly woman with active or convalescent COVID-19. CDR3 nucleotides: TGCGCCAGCAGTCGGACTAGCGGGAGTGCCGGGGAGCTGTTTTTT. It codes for CASSRTSGSAGELFF. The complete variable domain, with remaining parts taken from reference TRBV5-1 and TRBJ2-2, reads KAGVTQTPRYLIKTRGQQVTLSCSPISGHRSVSWYQQTPGQGLQFLFEYFSETQRNKGNFPGRFSGRQFSNSRSEMNVSTLELGDSALYLCASSRTSGSAGELFFGEGSRLTVL.